The 18 T cell receptor beta chains below were found in one sample sequenced in a study of Graves' ophthalmopathy and Graves' hyperthyroidism. Amplification from RNA transcripts yielded the TCR beta CDR3 regions. RT-PCR in the first round used HTBI primers; a second-round multiplex PCR followed. MiXCR, applied by TCRdb to the multiplex PCR reads, yields one record per CDR3 protein. The sample contains 650,000 to 900,000 distinct CDR3 sequences, 40% of which appear only once. Sequenced sample: peripheral blood. The receptors here all came from an adult man with Graves' ophthalmopathy.

Regarding this clonotype: This is likely a read error, given that the CDR3 carries no conserved phenylalanine or tryptophan at its end. The CDR3 reads CASSRRTVYGYTL. In DNA, the CDR3 is TGTGCCAGCAGCCGGAGGACAGTCTATGGCTACACCCTC. The J gene is TRBJ1-2, the V gene TRBV11-2; D might be TRBD1 (6 bases). This CDR3 contains 13 residues. Trimming removed 5 bases from V and 4 bases from J, with 11 bases in between. Germline assignment: CDR1 SGHAT and CDR2 FQNNGV.

This chain's CDR3 is CSARDGTAGRDEQYF. CDR3 nucleotide sequence: TGCAGTGCTAGAGACGGGACAGCAGGACGGGACGAGCAGTACTTC. The chain couples TRBV20-1 to TRBJ2-7, with 7 positions matching TRBD1. The germline V gene has CDR1 DFQATT and CDR2 SNEGSKA (reference sequence). The CDR3 totals 15 residues. With V trimmed by 0 bases and J by 5 bases, 10 bases remained unmatched.

This clonotype occurred many times. The gene calls are TRBV9 and TRBJ2-5; the D gene is possibly TRBD2 (6 bases). The CDR3 is made up of 14 amino acids. Germline V gene sequence: CDR1 SGDLS, CDR2 YYNGEE. With 0 bases removed from V and 5 bases from J, the gap between germline ends came to 11 bases. The CDR3 sequence: CASSVDLARETQYF. CDR3 nucleotides: TGTGCCAGCAGCGTAGATCTAGCGAGGGAGACCCAGTACTTC. The full variable domain, rest sourced from reference TRBV9 and TRBJ2-5, is DSGVTQTPKHLITATGQRVTLRCSPRSGDLSVYWYQQSLDQGLQFLIQYYNGEERAKGNILERFSAQQFPDLHSELNLSSLELGDSALYFCASSVDLARETQYFGPGTRLLVL.

Comment on this clonotype: At one of its ends the junction is not consistent with the germline gene, which may arise from a read error. V is TRBV10-3 and J is TRBJ1-6, with D possibly being TRBD1 (5 bases). Germline V CDR1 and CDR2: ENHRY, SYGVKD. The CDR3 covers 16 residues. As DNA, the CDR3 is TGTGCCAGCAGTGAGTCGGGGCTCTCCTATAATTCACCCCTCCACTTT. Translated, it gives CASSESGLSYNSPLHF.

The chain carries TRBV20-1 and TRBJ1-4; D remains ambiguous. The V and J ends lost 2 bases and 3 bases respectively, with 4 bases between them. Germline V gene lookup returns CDR1 DFQATT and CDR2 SNEGSKA (reference sequence). The CDR3 totals 12 residues. The CDR3 sequence is CSARYSNEKLFF. The CDR3 nucleotides are TGCAGTGCTAGATATTCTAATGAAAAACTGTTTTTT.

Turning to this clonotype: Because it lacks the conserved phenylalanine or tryptophan at the end, this CDR3 is likely a read error. The V call is TRBV20-1, the J call TRBJ2-5, with unresolved D. The germline V and J ends were trimmed by 8 bases and 2 bases, with 12 bases remaining between them. CDR1 and CDR2 from the germline V gene are DFQATT and SNEGSKA (reference sequence). This CDR3 has 12 amino acids. CDR3 amino acids: CSIAGQQETQYC. In DNA form, the CDR3 reads TGCAGTATAGCCGGGCAGCAAGAGACCCAGTACTGC.

The V gene is TRBV11-2, the J gene TRBJ2-5; tentatively, D is TRBD2 (7 bases). Trimming left V 5 bases short and J 10 bases short, with 14 bases between. This CDR3 has 12 residues. Germline V lookup: CDR1 SGHAT, CDR2 FQNNGV. The chain's CDR3 is CASSGRGGGQYF. The CDR3 DNA is TGTGCCAGCAGCGGAAGGGGGGGGGGCCAGTACTTC.

This clonotype was picked up many times. The V call is TRBV19, the J call TRBJ1-2; possibly TRBD1 for D (6 bases). CDR1 is LNHDA and CDR2 is SQIVND in the germline V gene (reference sequence). V was trimmed by 6 bases and J by 3 bases, leaving 11 bases between them. This CDR3 is 13 amino acids long. The CDR3 nucleotides read TGTGCCAGTAGCAACAGGGTCCACTATGGCTACACCTTC. It is translated as CASSNRVHYGYTF.

This clonotype was picked up many times. The V gene is TRBV10-3, the J gene TRBJ2-7, with TRBD1 matching 9 bases. Germline V gives CDR1 ENHRY, CDR2 SYGVKD. The ends lost 6 bases at V and 2 bases at J; junction bases unmatched: 2. The CDR3 extends over 13 amino acids. In nucleotides, the CDR3 is TGTGCCATCAGAGGGGACAGGGCCTACGAGCAGTACTTC. Its protein product is CAIRGDRAYEQYF.

The CDR3: CASRLNVSYEQYF. For the CDR3, the DNA is TGTGCCAGCAGACTAAACGTCTCCTACGAGCAGTACTTC. The chain carries TRBV2 and TRBJ2-7; no definite D call. The ends were cut back, 6 bases at V and 0 bases at J, with 9 bases in the middle. From germline, CDR1 is SNHLY and CDR2 FYNNEI. CDR3 length equals 13 residues.

V is TRBV25-1 and J is TRBJ1-5; 12 bases match TRBD1. The trim removed 4 bases at V and 1 base at J, leaving 8 bases unmatched. Looked up from germline, CDR1 is MGHDK and CDR2 is SYGVNS. The CDR3 runs to 18 residues. This chain's CDR3 is CASSGAGTGGRSNQPQHF. The DNA for the CDR3 is TGTGCCAGCAGTGGCGCCGGGACAGGGGGCCGAAGCAATCAGCCCCAGCATTTT.

Concerning this clonotype: One end of the junction fails to match germline, which may point to a read error. The chain employs TRBV20-1 and TRBJ2-7; tentative D call: TRBD1 (5 bases). CDR3 length: 13 amino acids. Germline assignment: CDR1 DFQATT and CDR2 SNEGSKA (reference sequence). The CDR3 is CSARQGTTYEQYF. The CDR3 bases are TGCAGTGCTAGACAGGGAACGACCTACGAGCAATACTTC.

The CDR3 sequence is CASFRSNTGELFF. In nucleotides, the CDR3 is TGTGCCAGCTTTCGATCGAACACCGGGGAGCTGTTTTTT. This chain joins TRBV12-3 or TRBV12-4 and TRBJ2-2; D is uncertain. The V gene lost 8 bases and the J gene lost 0 bases, with 7 bases spanning the gap. The CDR3 runs to 13 residues.

The V gene is TRBV14, the J gene TRBJ1-1, with TRBD1 as a possible D gene (5 bases). Germline CDR1 and CDR2: SGHDN and FVKESK. Trimming cost V 4 bases and J 7 bases, with 13 bases left between them. The CDR3 consists of 13 residues. The CDR3 nucleotides read TGTGCCAGCAGCCCAGACAGCTCCTTTGAAGCTTTCTTT. This gives the protein CASSPDSSFEAFF. The full variable domain, with the rest looked up from reference TRBV14 and TRBJ1-1, is EAGVTQFPSHSVIEKGQTVTLRCDPISGHDNLYWYRRVMGKEIKFLLHFVKESKQDESGMPNNRFLAERTGGTYSTLKVQPAELEDSGVYFCASSPDSSFEAFFGQGTRLTVV.

The chain employs TRBV10-3 and TRBJ1-1; perhaps TRBD1 as D (5 bases). The CDR3 totals 13 residues. The germline gives CDR1 ENHRY, CDR2 SYGVKD. V shed 5 bases and J shed 1 base, with 8 bases lying between them. The CDR3 bases are TGTGCCATCAGTCGAGGACAGAACACTGAAGCTTTCTTT. Protein sequence: CAISRGQNTEAFF.

Comments on this clonotype: Its ends do not fully match the called genes, so a read error is possible. This rearrangement joins TRBV7-9 to TRBJ1-2; possibly TRBD1 for D (5 bases). The CDR3 sequence is 15 residues long. Germline CDR1 SEHNR, CDR2 FQNEAQ (reference sequence). The CDR3: CASTASSGRAYGYTF. The CDR3 nucleotides are TGCGCCAGCACCGCAAGCTCGGGGCGCGCCTATGGCTACACCTTC.

This clonotype was counted only a few times. A junction boundary mismatches the germline segment, possibly from a read error. The CDR3 DNA sequence: TGTGCCAGCAGTGAGGACTCCCAAAGCTCCTACGATCAGTACTTC. This sequence encodes CASSEDSQSSYDQYF. This rearrangement joins TRBV2 to TRBJ2-7; weak D call: TRBD2 (5 bases). This CDR3 is 15 amino acids long. Germline V lookup: CDR1 SNHLY, CDR2 FYNNEI.

This clonotype has at least ten counts. The rearrangement uses TRBV20-1 and TRBJ2-7, with D unresolved. The germline V gene has CDR1 DFQATT and CDR2 SNEGSKA (reference sequence). The CDR3 runs 13 residues. Trimming stripped 3 bases from V and 6 bases from J, with 15 bases between. The CDR3 bases are TGCAGTGCTAGTATCCGGAGTTGGGGCGAGCAGTACTTC. Amino acid sequence: CSASIRSWGEQYF.